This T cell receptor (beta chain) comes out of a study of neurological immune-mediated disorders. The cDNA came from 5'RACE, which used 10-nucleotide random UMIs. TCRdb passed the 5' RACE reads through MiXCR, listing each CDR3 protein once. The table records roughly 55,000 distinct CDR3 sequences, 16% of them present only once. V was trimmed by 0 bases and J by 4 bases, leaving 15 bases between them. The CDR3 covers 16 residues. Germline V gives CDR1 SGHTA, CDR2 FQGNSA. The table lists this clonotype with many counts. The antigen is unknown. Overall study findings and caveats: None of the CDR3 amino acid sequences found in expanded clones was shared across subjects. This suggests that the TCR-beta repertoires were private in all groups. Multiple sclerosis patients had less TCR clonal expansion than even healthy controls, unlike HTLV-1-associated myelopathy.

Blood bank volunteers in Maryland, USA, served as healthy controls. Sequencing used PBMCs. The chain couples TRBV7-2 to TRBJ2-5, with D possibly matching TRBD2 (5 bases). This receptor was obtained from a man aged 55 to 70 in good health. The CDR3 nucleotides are TGTGCCAGCAGCTTAGCAGGTCGGGGATATTCAGAGACCCAGTACTTC. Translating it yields CASSLAGRGYSETQYF.